The 23 T cell receptor beta chains reported below all come from one sample, sequenced in a study of cytomegalovirus exposure and HLA in healthy donors. The PCR had 60 Vbeta and 13 Jbeta primers. TCRdb's table, derived via immunoSEQ multiplex PCR, lists solely in-frame clones and lacks some. The data hold a few hundred thousand clones, with about 75% observed a single time. The source material was PBMCs. Every receptor here comes from a woman in her twenties or thirties in good health and CMV-seronegative.

This chain connects TRBV30 to TRBJ1-1; possible D gene TRBD1, 6 bases. The CDR3 contains 13 residues. The germline V gene has CDR1 GTSNPN and CDR2 SVGIG (reference sequence). V was pared by 6 bases and J by 3 bases, with 14 bases between. The CDR3 loop reads CACHGQMDTEAFF. CDR3 nucleotides: TGTGCCTGCCATGGACAGATGGACACTGAAGCTTTCTTT.

V and J are TRBV9 and TRBJ2-2; possibly TRBD2 for D (8 bases). The CDR3 consists of 17 residues. In germline, CDR1 is SGDLS, CDR2 YYNGEE. The V end was cut by 4 bases, the J end by 0 bases, with 16 bases between. The CDR3 loop reads CASSPRGREANTGELFF. Written as DNA, the CDR3 is TGTGCCAGCAGCCCAAGGGGGCGGGAGGCGAACACCGGGGAGCTGTTTTTT.

This chain uses TRBV27 with TRBJ1-2, with TRBD1 matching over 10 bases. V trimming: 5 bases; J trimming: 2 bases; junction bases outside the gene matches: 5. The germline V gene has CDR1 MNHEY and CDR2 SMNVEV (reference sequence). The CDR3 has 15 amino acids. The CDR3 here is CASSGWTGGNYGYTF. The CDR3 nucleotides read TGTGCCAGCAGTGGTTGGACAGGGGGGAACTATGGCTACACCTTC.

The rearrangement joins TRBV6-1 to TRBJ2-1; 9 bases align to TRBD2. The germline V gene has CDR1 MNHNS and CDR2 SASEGT. Trimming cost V 2 bases and J 5 bases; bases outside gene matches: 7. CDR3 length equals 16 residues. This CDR3 is CASSEWAAGGNNEQFF. The CDR3 DNA is TGTGCCAGCAGTGAATGGGCAGCGGGGGGAAACAATGAGCAGTTCTTC.

The V and J genes are TRBV11-2 and TRBJ2-5; D is ambiguous. Trimming cost V 1 base and J 4 bases, with 13 bases left between them. This CDR3 comprises 15 residues. The germline V gene encodes CDR1 SGHAT and CDR2 FQNNGV. CDR3 residues: CASSLAIEERETQYF. The DNA for the CDR3 is TGTGCCAGCAGCTTAGCCATCGAGGAGCGAGAGACCCAGTACTTC.

The chain is built from TRBV6-1 and TRBJ2-2, with 7 nucleotides matching TRBD1. V lost 5 bases to trimming and J lost 4 bases; unmatched junction nucleotides: 7. This CDR3 spans 15 amino acids. Per germline, CDR1 MNHNS and CDR2 SASEGT. The CDR3 bases are TGTGCCAGCAGTAACGCCGGGACAGCCACCGGGGAGCTGTTTTTT. This sequence encodes CASSNAGTATGELFF.

The J gene is TRBJ1-1, the V gene TRBV6-1; D is possibly TRBD1 (5 bases). Trimming cost V 10 bases and J 1 base, with 16 bases left between them. Germline V gene sequence: CDR1 MNHNS, CDR2 SASEGT. This CDR3 region has 14 residues. The CDR3 DNA reads as TGTGCCACCCGTAGGGGTGGCGCGAACACTGAAGCTTTCTTT. This gives the protein CATRRGGANTEAFF.

J is TRBJ2-2 and V is TRBV19; TRBD1 is a possible D gene (5 bases). CDR3 length: 14 amino acids. Trimming left V 3 bases short and J 11 bases short, with 16 bases between. CDR1 and CDR2 (germline): LNHDA, SQIVND (reference sequence). This CDR3 is CASSMWQVGDELFF. CDR3 DNA sequence: TGTGCCAGTAGTATGTGGCAGGTAGGGGATGAGCTGTTTTTT.

A few counts support this clone. V and J are TRBV30 and TRBJ2-6, with 9 bases lining up with TRBD1. The CDR3 has 14 residues. Germline-derived CDR1 and CDR2 are GTSNPN and SVGIG (reference sequence). V was clipped by 0 bases and J by 10 bases; unmatched bases: 4. CDR3 DNA sequence: TGTGCCTGGAGTGTAAGGGGACAGGGAAACGTCCTGACTTTC. It translates to CAWSVRGQGNVLTF.

V and J are TRBV30 and TRBJ2-1; D remains unclear. The germline V gene has CDR1 GTSNPN and CDR2 SVGIG (reference sequence). Trimming stripped 3 bases from V and 4 bases from J, with 10 bases between. This CDR3 has 13 amino acids. Here the CDR3 reads CAWSPGPYNEQFF. The CDR3 bases are TGTGCCTGGAGCCCTGGGCCATACAATGAGCAGTTCTTC.

V and J are TRBV5-1 and TRBJ2-7, with 9 bases lining up with TRBD1. Per germline, CDR1 SGHRS and CDR2 YFSETQ. The CDR3 totals 15 residues. V gave up 4 bases and J gave up 1 base; unmatched junction bases: 6. The CDR3 bases are TGCGCCAGCAGCGAAACACAGGGGGCATCCTACGAGCAGTACTTC. Translating it yields CASSETQGASYEQYF. The full variable domain, rest sourced from reference TRBV5-1 and TRBJ2-7, is KAGVTQTPRYLIKTRGQQVTLSCSPISGHRSVSWYQQTPGQGLQFLFEYFSETQRNKGNFPGRFSGRQFSNSRSEMNVSTLELGDSALYLCASSETQGASYEQYFGPGTRLTVT.

V and J are TRBV18 and TRBJ2-1; a weak D match, TRBD1 (5 bases). Germline CDR1 KGHSH, CDR2 LQKENI. V lost 3 bases, J lost 4 bases, and 7 bases lay in between. CDR3 length: 13 residues. The CDR3 sequence is CASSPRQYNEQFF. In nucleotides, the CDR3 is TGTGCCAGCTCACCCCGACAGTACAATGAGCAGTTCTTC.

This clone was detected only a few times. The chain uses TRBV6-1 and TRBJ2-5; TRBD1 aligns across 8 bases. Losses at the gene ends were 6 bases for V and 5 bases for J; bases not matched to a gene: 8. There are 14 residues in the CDR3. The V gene's germline CDR1 is MNHNS and CDR2 SASEGT. CDR3: CASRKDREEETQYF. For the CDR3, the DNA is TGTGCCAGCAGAAAGGACAGGGAAGAGGAGACCCAGTACTTC.

V usage is TRBV5-6 and J usage is TRBJ1-3; D gene unclear. CDR1 SGHDT and CDR2 YYEEEE come from the germline V gene. Trimming removed 0 bases from V and 0 bases from J, with 4 bases in between. CDR3 size: 14 residues. DNA of the CDR3: TGTGCCAGCAGCTTGGTCCTCTCTGGAAACACCATATATTTT. Translation gives CASSLVLSGNTIYF.

J is TRBJ2-5 and V is TRBV30; perhaps TRBD2 as D (6 bases). Looked up from germline, CDR1 is GTSNPN and CDR2 is SVGIG (reference sequence). The length of the CDR3 is 13 residues. Deletions cut 3 bases from V and 9 bases from J, with 17 bases between. CDR3 in DNA: TGTGCCTGGAGAAGTCTAGCATGGGAGGCCCAGTACTTC. Amino acids: CAWRSLAWEAQYF.

The CDR3 DNA is TGCGCCAGCAGCCGACCTAGCGGGAGTTTTCTTAACAATGAGCAGTTCTTC. The encoded protein is CASSRPSGSFLNNEQFF. This rearrangement joins TRBV4-1 to TRBJ2-1, with 10 positions matching TRBD2. Germline-derived CDR1 and CDR2 are MGHRA and YSYEKL. The trim removed 4 bases at V and 5 bases at J, leaving 11 bases unmatched. This CDR3 has 17 amino acids.

This chain uses TRBV5-6 with TRBJ2-7; D is uncertain. Germline lookup yields CDR1 SGHDT and CDR2 YYEEEE. Trimming left V 0 bases short and J 10 bases short, with 11 bases between. This CDR3 has 12 residues. The CDR3 spells CASSLGSSVQYF. CDR3 nucleotide sequence: TGTGCCAGCAGCTTGGGATCAAGCGTACAGTACTTC.

The V and J genes are TRBV30 and TRBJ1-1; D is perhaps TRBD1 (6 bases). The CDR3 is 13 amino acids. Germline V CDR1 and CDR2: GTSNPN, SVGIG (reference sequence). Trimming pared 5 bases from V and 4 bases from J, leaving 14 bases between. The CDR3 region is CAWERTVSTEAFF. The CDR3 DNA follows: TGTGCCTGGGAGAGGACAGTTTCCACTGAAGCTTTCTTT.

The chain couples TRBV9 to TRBJ2-7; D is perhaps TRBD2 (7 bases). V was pared by 5 bases and J by 0 bases, with 12 bases between. Germline lookup yields CDR1 SGDLS and CDR2 YYNGEE. The CDR3 extends over 14 amino acids. The CDR3 protein is CASRGGGSSYEQYF. CDR3 DNA: TGTGCCAGCAGAGGGGGGGGGAGCTCCTACGAGCAGTACTTC.

This rearrangement joins TRBV9 to TRBJ2-7; 12 bases are shared with TRBD1. The CDR3 runs 17 residues. Germline values: CDR1 SGDLS, CDR2 YYNGEE. V shed 4 bases, J shed 0 bases, and the junction held 8 bases outside the gene matches. The CDR3 is CASSSGTGGWSSYEQYF. The CDR3 nucleotides read TGTGCCAGCAGCTCTGGGACAGGGGGCTGGAGCTCCTACGAGCAGTACTTC.

This clone has more than one count but fewer than ten. The V call is TRBV27, the J call TRBJ2-7; 11 bases are a match to TRBD1. The CDR3 loop spans 16 amino acids. The V and J ends lost 3 bases and 2 bases, in that order; junction bases with no gene match: 6. CDR1 and CDR2 (germline): MNHEY, SMNVEV (reference sequence). The CDR3 reads CASSFPGTGGPYEQYF. The CDR3 nucleotides read TGTGCCAGCAGTTTCCCGGGGACAGGGGGTCCCTACGAGCAGTACTTC.

The gene calls are TRBV28 and TRBJ2-5; possibly TRBD2 for D (6 bases). Gene TRBJ2-7 matches the end of the DNA better, so the J call may be wrong. Germline V gives CDR1 MDHEN, CDR2 SYDVKM. This CDR3 is built from 14 residues. For the CDR3, the DNA is TGTGCCAGCAGTTTTGTTAGCGGAGCCTACGAGCAGTACTTC. This sequence encodes CASSFVSGAYEQYF.

The rearrangement joins TRBV6-5 to TRBJ2-5, with TRBD2 matching 10 bases. After removal of 8 bases from V and 4 bases from J, the junction contained 10 bases not matched to a gene. Germline CDR1 reads MNHEY; CDR2 reads SVGAGI. This CDR3 has 15 amino acids. The CDR3 loop reads CASGPMGLALETQYF. For the CDR3, the DNA is TGTGCCAGCGGACCGATGGGACTAGCGTTAGAGACCCAGTACTTC.